This record concerns one T cell receptor beta chain sequence. Its target is unknown. The sample originates from a study of CD8+CD57+ T cells in acquired aplastic anemia. Study-wide background: Recorded DNA amounts for sorted CD4+ and CD8+ cells had an average of approximately 2.9 ug. Notes on the study in general: CD8+ Simpson's diversity in patients was not significantly different from that in controls. Overlap between patients and controls comprised twenty-nine CD8+ CDR3 sequences.

Germline values: CDR1 DFQATT, CDR2 SNEGSKA (reference sequence). V lost 0 bases and J 4 bases, leaving 9 bases between the germline ends. The length of the CDR3 is 14 residues. Investigators profiled TCR beta VDJ and CDR3 from genomic DNA template. Via MiXCR, TCRdb re-called the reads, giving one row per CDR3 protein. The data contain around 170,000 distinct CDR3 sequences, approximately 48% of them singletons. Individuals selected for sequencing had exhibited CD8+CD57+ cell expansion on flow cytometry. Every one of the patients had aplastic anemia (severe, acquired). The TCR originated in a human donor with aplastic anemia. The chain uses TRBV20-1 and TRBJ1-4; D is undetermined. Material for sequencing was sorted CD4+, CD8+, or CD8+CD57+ T cells (not recorded which) from PBMCs. The DNA for the CDR3 is TGCAGTGCTAGAGATCCGGGGATTAATGAAAAACTGTTTTTT. Its translation: CSARDPGINEKLFF.